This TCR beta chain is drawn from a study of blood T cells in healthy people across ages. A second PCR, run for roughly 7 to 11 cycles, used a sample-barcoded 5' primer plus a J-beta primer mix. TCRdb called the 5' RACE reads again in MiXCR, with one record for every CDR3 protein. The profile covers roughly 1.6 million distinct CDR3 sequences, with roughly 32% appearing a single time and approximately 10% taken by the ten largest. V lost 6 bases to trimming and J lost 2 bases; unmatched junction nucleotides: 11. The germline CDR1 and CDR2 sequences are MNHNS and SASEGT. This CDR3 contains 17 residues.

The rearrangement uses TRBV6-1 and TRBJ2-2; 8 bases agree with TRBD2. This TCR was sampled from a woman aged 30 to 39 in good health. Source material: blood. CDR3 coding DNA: TGTGCCAGCAGGGTACCCGCGGGACTAGTAAACACCGGGGAGCTGTTTTTT. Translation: CASRVPAGLVNTGELFF.